A single sample gave rise to the 22 T cell receptor beta chains below, sequenced in a study of shared clonotypes between healthy human individuals. The table came from immunoSEQ multiplex PCR; TCRdb's copy has only in-frame clones and leaves some out. The repertoire consists of approximately 2.4 million clones, with around 95% occurring once and the leading ten covering approximately 0.13%. The sequenced sample consisted of naive CD4+ T cells sorted from blood. Subset in this sample: CD45RA+ positively selected. These receptors all come from a young man in good health.

In the case of this clone: Other nucleotide sequences in the sample specify the same CDR3. The gene calls are TRBV5-1 and TRBJ2-5; D unclear. V was clipped by 0 bases and J by 1 base, with 7 bases between them. CDR1 is SGHRS and CDR2 is YFSETQ in the germline V gene. The CDR3 is made up of 14 amino acids. In DNA form, the CDR3 reads TGCGCCAGCAGCTTGGTATCAGGCCAAGAGACCCAGTACTTC. Translated, it gives CASSLVSGQETQYF.

As concerns this clone: Other DNA sequences from this sample encode an identical CDR3 as well. CDR3 coding DNA: TGTGCCAGCAGCTTGGACAGGGGATACGAGCAGTACTTC. This codes for CASSLDRGYEQYF. The chain employs TRBV7-3 and TRBJ2-7, with 9 bases matching TRBD1. The germline V gene has CDR1 SGHTA and CDR2 FQGTGA. CDR3 length: 13 residues. With V trimmed by 3 bases and J by 4 bases, 1 base remained unmatched.

The chain is built from TRBV28 and TRBJ1-5; possibly TRBD1 for D (6 bases). The germline CDR1 and CDR2 sequences are MDHEN and SYDVKM. There are 15 residues in the CDR3. Trimming pared 7 bases from V and 5 bases from J, leaving 18 bases between. CDR3: CASTYGGRRYQPQHF. The CDR3 nucleotides read TGTGCCAGCACCTACGGGGGGCGAAGGTATCAGCCCCAGCATTTT.

The chain has TRBV18 and TRBJ2-7; 9 bases match TRBD1. Trimming at V came to 2 bases and at J to 0 bases, leaving 2 bases not matched to a gene. The germline V gene encodes CDR1 KGHSH and CDR2 LQKENI. The CDR3 length is 15 residues. The CDR3 sequence: CASSPEDRGSYEQYF. The CDR3 bases are TGTGCCAGCTCACCAGAGGACAGGGGCTCCTACGAGCAGTACTTC.

On this clone itself: In the same sample, other DNA sequences code for this CDR3. The V and J genes are TRBV5-1 and TRBJ2-5; 13 bases align to TRBD2. The V and J ends lost 4 bases and 5 bases, in that order; junction bases with no gene match: 5. CDR1 is SGHRS and CDR2 is YFSETQ in the germline V gene. The CDR3 spans 15 residues. The CDR3 DNA follows: TGCGCCAGCAGCCTGACTAGCGGGGGGAGGGAGACCCAGTACTTC. The encoded protein is CASSLTSGGRETQYF.

Only one count was recorded for this clone. The chain joins TRBV5-1 to TRBJ2-7; possibly TRBD1 or TRBD2 for D (7 bases each). The length of the CDR3 is 14 residues. The germline CDR1 and CDR2 sequences are SGHRS and YFSETQ. V lost 5 bases and J lost 5, with 17 bases in between. In nucleotides, the CDR3 is TGCGCCAGCAGAGCGGGGACAGCCGCTAACGAGCAGTACTTC. This codes for CASRAGTAANEQYF.

This chain links TRBV5-4 with TRBJ1-2, with D perhaps TRBD1 (6 bases). The CDR3 has 14 residues. Deletions cut 4 bases from V and 2 bases from J, with 12 bases between. The germline gives CDR1 SGHNT, CDR2 YYREEE (reference sequence). The CDR3 region is CASSPQQGNYGYTF. The CDR3 DNA is TGTGCCAGCAGCCCCCAACAGGGAAACTATGGCTACACCTTC.

This sequence joins TRBV5-4 and TRBJ2-2; D possibly uses TRBD1 or TRBD2 (6 bases each). The CDR3 runs 16 residues. Germline loops: CDR1 SGHNT, CDR2 YYREEE (reference sequence). Trimming took 5 bases from V and 7 from J, leaving 21 bases between them. The CDR3 loop is CASSMGGAKMNGELFF. The CDR3 DNA reads as TGTGCCAGCAGTATGGGGGGCGCGAAGATGAACGGGGAGCTGTTTTTT. The full variable domain, with the rest looked up from reference TRBV5-4 and TRBJ2-2, is ETGVTQSPTHLIKTRGQQVTLRCSSQSGHNTVSWYQQALGQGPQFIFQYYREEENGRGNFPPRFSGLQFPNYSSELNVNALELDDSALYLCASSMGGAKMNGELFFGEGSRLTVL.

This chain links TRBV5-5 with TRBJ1-6; no firm D call. V shed 4 bases and J shed 3 bases, with 8 bases lying between them. This CDR3 has 14 residues. Germline CDR1 and CDR2: SGHKS and YYEKEE (reference sequence). Written as DNA, the CDR3 is TGTGCCAGCAGCGCGGGATTCTATAATTCACCCCTCCACTTT. Its translation is CASSAGFYNSPLHF.

The J gene is TRBJ2-7, the V gene TRBV14; no clear D. Trimming pared 1 base from V and 2 bases from J, leaving 9 bases between. In germline, CDR1 is SGHDN, CDR2 FVKESK. The CDR3 is 14 residues long. As DNA, the CDR3 is TGTGCCAGCAGCCAAGGTCCCTATGCCTACGAGCAGTACTTC. Its translation: CASSQGPYAYEQYF.

The chain recombines TRBV9 with TRBJ1-2; no firm D call. CDR1 and CDR2 (germline): SGDLS, YYNGEE. The V and J ends lost 0 bases and 11 bases respectively, with 14 bases between them. The CDR3 runs 13 residues. As DNA, the CDR3 is TGTGCCAGCAGCGTAGGGCCGGAGGACTTTTACACCTTC. Residues: CASSVGPEDFYTF.

The V and J genes are TRBV2 and TRBJ2-7; D gene unclear. Trimming took off 2 bases at V and 7 bases at J, with 9 bases between the two ends. This CDR3 comprises 12 residues. Germline V lookup: CDR1 SNHLY, CDR2 FYNNEI. DNA of the CDR3: TGTGCCAGCAGTGAACGACCAACGGAGCAGTACTTC. Translating it yields CASSERPTEQYF.

This rearrangement joins TRBV6-5 to TRBJ2-7; 9 nucleotides agree with TRBD2. V shed 8 bases, J shed 7 bases, and the junction held 9 bases outside the gene matches. CDR3 size: 13 residues. Germline V CDR1 and CDR2: MNHEY, SVGAGI. Here the CDR3 reads CASQRGAGWEQYF. The CDR3 nucleotides read TGTGCCAGCCAGCGGGGGGCTGGTTGGGAGCAGTACTTC.

The rearrangement joins TRBV30 to TRBJ2-2; TRBD1 aligns across 8 bases. V was pared by 2 bases and J by 4 bases, with 3 bases of the junction left unmatched. CDR3 length: 14 amino acids. The germline gives CDR1 GTSNPN, CDR2 SVGIG (reference sequence). This chain's CDR3 is CAWSPQGATGELFF. CDR3 nucleotides: TGTGCCTGGAGTCCGCAGGGGGCCACCGGGGAGCTGTTTTTT.

The chain links TRBV29-1 to TRBJ2-4; D may be TRBD2 (6 bases). The CDR3 is 11 amino acids. CDR1 SQVTM and CDR2 ANQGSEA come from the germline V gene. The V end lost 3 bases, the J end lost 10 bases, and 10 bases lay between the germline ends. As DNA, the CDR3 is TGCAGCGTTGACGGGGGTGGGATTCAGTACTTC. Protein sequence: CSVDGGGIQYF.

This chain joins TRBV2 and TRBJ1-6, with TRBD1 matching 7 bases. The V and J ends lost 5 bases and 7 bases, in that order; junction bases with no gene match: 8. The CDR3 has 15 residues. Germline CDR1 reads SNHLY; CDR2 reads FYNNEI. As DNA, the CDR3 is TGTGCCAGCAGTTTTAAGACAGGGTTCAATTCACCCCTCCACTTT. This encodes CASSFKTGFNSPLHF.

The chain has TRBV2 and TRBJ2-7; D not resolved. The V gene's germline CDR1 is SNHLY and CDR2 FYNNEI. V gave up 8 bases and J gave up 7 bases, with 12 bases separating them. This CDR3 contains 11 residues. CDR3 protein: CASRLRAEQYF. In DNA form, the CDR3 reads TGTGCCAGCCGTCTGAGAGCGGAGCAGTACTTC.

The chain carries TRBV6-5 and TRBJ2-7, with 7 positions matching TRBD2. CDR1 MNHEY and CDR2 SVGAGI come from the germline V gene. This CDR3 comprises 15 residues. V was clipped by 5 bases and J by 0 bases; unmatched bases: 7. For the CDR3, the DNA is TGTGCCAGCAGTGTTTCCGGGGGGAGCTCCTACGAGCAGTACTTC. It encodes CASSVSGGSSYEQYF.

The rearrangement uses TRBV7-2 and TRBJ2-7, with TRBD2 identical over 8 bases. Germline CDR1 is SGHTA and CDR2 is FQGNSA. This CDR3 has 15 residues. The ends lost 5 bases at V and 2 bases at J; junction bases unmatched: 8. CDR3 in amino acids: CASSPAAGLAYEQYF. The CDR3 DNA is TGTGCCAGCAGCCCAGCCGCGGGACTAGCCTACGAGCAGTACTTC.

The genes are TRBV7-8 and TRBJ1-1; TRBD1 aligns across 8 bases. The V gene's germline CDR1 is SGHVS and CDR2 FQNEAQ. The length of the CDR3 is 14 residues. V was clipped by 7 bases and J by 1 base; unmatched bases: 5. CDR3 amino acids: CASISGTGNTEAFF. The CDR3 DNA reads as TGTGCCAGCATCTCCGGGACAGGGAACACTGAAGCTTTCTTT.

The chain carries TRBV30 and TRBJ1-4; the D gene is possibly TRBD1 (6 bases). V was pared by 2 bases and J by 4 bases, with 11 bases between. Per the germline V gene, CDR1 is GTSNPN and CDR2 is SVGIG (reference sequence). The CDR3 contains 14 residues. The CDR3 loop is CAWSNGQNNEKLFF. CDR3 coding DNA: TGTGCCTGGAGTAATGGACAGAATAATGAAAAACTGTTTTTT.

On this clone itself: Other DNA variants within this sample encode the same CDR3. This sequence joins TRBV18 and TRBJ2-5; D is unresolved. The length of the CDR3 is 14 residues. Germline CDR1 is KGHSH and CDR2 is LQKENI. With 0 bases removed from V and 3 bases from J, the gap between germline ends came to 8 bases. The CDR3 DNA follows: TGTGCCAGCTCACCACCCGCAGCAAAAGAGACCCAGTACTTC. It is translated as CASSPPAAKETQYF.